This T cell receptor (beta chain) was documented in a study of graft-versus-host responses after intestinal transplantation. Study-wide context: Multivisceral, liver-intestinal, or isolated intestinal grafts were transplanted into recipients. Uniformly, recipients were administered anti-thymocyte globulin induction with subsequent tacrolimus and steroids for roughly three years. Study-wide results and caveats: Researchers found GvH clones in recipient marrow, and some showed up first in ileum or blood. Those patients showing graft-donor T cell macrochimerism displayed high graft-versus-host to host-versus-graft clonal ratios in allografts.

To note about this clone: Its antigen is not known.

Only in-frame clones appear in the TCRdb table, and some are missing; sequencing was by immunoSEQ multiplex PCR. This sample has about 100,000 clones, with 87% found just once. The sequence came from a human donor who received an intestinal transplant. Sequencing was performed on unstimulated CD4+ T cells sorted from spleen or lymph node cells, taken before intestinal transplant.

CDR3 coding DNA: TGTGCCAGCAGCTTGAGCGGAGAGACCCAGTACTTC. Translating gives CASSLSGETQYF. V gene TRBV5-4 combines with J gene TRBJ2-5, with D perhaps matching TRBD2 (5 bases). The germline V gene has CDR1 SGHNT and CDR2 YYREEE (reference sequence). The CDR3 has 12 residues. V dropped 1 base and J dropped 4 bases, with 5 bases sitting between them.